This entry concerns a single T cell receptor (beta chain). Its matching antigen is unknown. The CDR3 goes on 3 residues after the read ends, and that part is filled in from the germline J gene. Assay used: immunoSEQ multiplex PCR; TCRdb lists only in-frame clones, some missing. The sample has under 30,000 clones. The entry originates in a study of Tregs in tolerant kidney transplant recipients. Study results and caveats: This study did not directly address biological reproducibility.

V dropped 6 bases and J dropped 3 bases, with 19 bases sitting between them. The CDR3 has 15 residues. CDR1 and CDR2 (germline): DFQATT, SNEGSKA (reference sequence). The nonmyeloablative bone marrow transplants came from related graft donors, with transient mixed chimerism. J is TRBJ2-3 and V is TRBV20-1; D might be TRBD2 (7 bases). The sequence derives from a human patient who received a combined kidney and bone marrow transplant. Some T cells may be graft donor cells. Sequencing used CD4+ T cells from blood (PBMCs), obtained 6 months after the transplant. CDR3: CSAPSPGEGTDTQYF. The part of the CDR3 DNA that was read is TGCAGTGCCCCCTCCCCAGGGGAGGGAACAGATACG.